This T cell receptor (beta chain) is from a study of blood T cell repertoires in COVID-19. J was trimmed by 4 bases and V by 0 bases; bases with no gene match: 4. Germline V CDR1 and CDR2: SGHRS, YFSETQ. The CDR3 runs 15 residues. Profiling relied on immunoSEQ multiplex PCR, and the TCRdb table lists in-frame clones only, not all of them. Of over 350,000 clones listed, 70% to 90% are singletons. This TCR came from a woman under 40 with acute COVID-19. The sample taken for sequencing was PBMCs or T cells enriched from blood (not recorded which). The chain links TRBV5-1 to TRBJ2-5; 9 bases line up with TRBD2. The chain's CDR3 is CASSLGAGGRETQYF. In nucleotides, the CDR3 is TGCGCCAGCAGCTTGGGAGCGGGGGGTCGAGAGACCCAGTACTTC.